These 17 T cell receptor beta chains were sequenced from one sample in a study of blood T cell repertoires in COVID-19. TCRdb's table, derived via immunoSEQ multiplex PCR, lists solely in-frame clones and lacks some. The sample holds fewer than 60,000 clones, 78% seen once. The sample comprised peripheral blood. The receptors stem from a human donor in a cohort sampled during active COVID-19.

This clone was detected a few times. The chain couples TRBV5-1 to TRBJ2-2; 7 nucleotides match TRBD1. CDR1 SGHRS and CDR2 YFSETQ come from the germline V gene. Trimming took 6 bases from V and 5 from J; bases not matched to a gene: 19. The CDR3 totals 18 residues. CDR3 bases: TGCGCCAGCATCCAACTAGGGACAGCTCTCTCCCCTACCGGGGAGCTGTTTTTT. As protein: CASIQLGTALSPTGELFF.

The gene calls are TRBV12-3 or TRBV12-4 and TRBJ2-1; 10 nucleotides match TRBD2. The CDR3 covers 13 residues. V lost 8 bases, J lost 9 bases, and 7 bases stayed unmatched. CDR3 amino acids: CASWASGGGEQFF. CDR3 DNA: TGTGCCAGCTGGGCTAGCGGGGGTGGTGAGCAGTTCTTC.

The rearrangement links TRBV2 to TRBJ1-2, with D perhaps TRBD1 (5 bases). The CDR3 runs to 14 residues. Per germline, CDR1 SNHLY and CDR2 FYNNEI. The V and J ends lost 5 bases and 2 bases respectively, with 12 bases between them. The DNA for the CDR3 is TGTGCCAGCAGTAAGGGTGGGGCGAACTATGGCTACACCTTC. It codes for CASSKGGANYGYTF.

CDR3 sequence reads: CASSTTGSGANVLTF. CDR3 bases: TGTGCCAGCAGCACGACAGGGTCTGGGGCCAACGTCCTGACTTTC. V gene TRBV3-1 (or the pseudogene TRBV3-2) combines with J gene TRBJ2-6; 7 bases agree with TRBD1. Germline loops: CDR1 LGHDT, CDR2 YNNKEL (reference sequence). Losses at the gene ends were 5 bases for V and 1 base for J; bases not matched to a gene: 2. This CDR3 has 15 amino acids.

CDR3 in DNA: TGTGCCAGCAGTTGGGGTGCCGCAGGGAATGAAAAACTGTTTTTT. This gives the protein CASSWGAAGNEKLFF. The chain couples TRBV28 to TRBJ1-4; tentatively, D is TRBD1 (5 bases). CDR3 length: 15 amino acids. From germline, CDR1 is MDHEN and CDR2 SYDVKM. Deletions cut 4 bases from V and 5 bases from J, with 14 bases between.

The chain's CDR3 is CASGRTTVLNTEAFF. CDR3 coding DNA: TGTGCCAGCGGGAGAACAACCGTCTTGAACACTGAAGCTTTCTTT. The chain has TRBV6-5 and TRBJ1-1; D gene unclear. The germline gives CDR1 MNHEY, CDR2 SVGAGI. The CDR3 spans 15 residues. Trimming removed 8 bases at V and 0 bases at J, with 16 bases between.

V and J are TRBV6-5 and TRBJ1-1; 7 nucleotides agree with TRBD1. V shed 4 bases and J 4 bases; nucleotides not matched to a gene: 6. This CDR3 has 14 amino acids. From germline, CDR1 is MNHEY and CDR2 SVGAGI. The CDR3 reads CASSFAGGITEAFF. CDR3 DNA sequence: TGTGCCAGCAGTTTCGCAGGGGGAATCACTGAAGCTTTCTTT.

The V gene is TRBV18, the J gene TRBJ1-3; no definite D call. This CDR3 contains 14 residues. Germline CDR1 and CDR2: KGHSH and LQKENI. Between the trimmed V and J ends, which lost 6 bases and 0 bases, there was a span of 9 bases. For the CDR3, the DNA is TGTGCCAGCTCCGTGGCATCCTCTGGAAACACCATATATTTT. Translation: CASSVASSGNTIYF.

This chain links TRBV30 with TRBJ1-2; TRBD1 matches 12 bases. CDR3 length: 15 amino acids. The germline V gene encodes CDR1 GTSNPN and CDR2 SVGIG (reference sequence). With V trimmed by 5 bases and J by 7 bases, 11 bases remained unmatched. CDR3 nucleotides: TGTGCCTGGGGGGACAGGGGGCGCCGCCGGCGTGGCTACACCTTC. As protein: CAWGDRGRRRRGYTF.

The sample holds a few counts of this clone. CDR3 nucleotides: TGCGCCAGCAGCCAAGGTATGACACGGCGGGTGTACAATGAGCAGTTCTTC. Translated, it gives CASSQGMTRRVYNEQFF. This rearrangement joins TRBV4-1 to TRBJ2-1, with D tentatively TRBD2 (5 bases). This CDR3 has 17 amino acids. CDR1 is MGHRA and CDR2 is YSYEKL in the germline V gene. V lost 1 base and J lost 4, with 17 bases in between.

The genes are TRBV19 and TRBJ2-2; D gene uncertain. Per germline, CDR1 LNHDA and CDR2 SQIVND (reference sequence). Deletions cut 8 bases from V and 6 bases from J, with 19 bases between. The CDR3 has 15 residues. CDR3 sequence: CASSSPRSLPGELFF. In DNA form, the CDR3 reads TGTGCCAGTTCCTCGCCCAGATCTCTCCCCGGGGAGCTGTTTTTT.

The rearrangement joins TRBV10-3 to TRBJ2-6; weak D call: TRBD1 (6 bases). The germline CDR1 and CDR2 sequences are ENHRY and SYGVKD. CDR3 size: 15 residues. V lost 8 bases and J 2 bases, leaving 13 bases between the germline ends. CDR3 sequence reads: CAIGGSGTGANVLTF. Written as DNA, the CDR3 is TGTGCCATCGGGGGCTCAGGGACTGGGGCCAACGTCCTGACTTTC.

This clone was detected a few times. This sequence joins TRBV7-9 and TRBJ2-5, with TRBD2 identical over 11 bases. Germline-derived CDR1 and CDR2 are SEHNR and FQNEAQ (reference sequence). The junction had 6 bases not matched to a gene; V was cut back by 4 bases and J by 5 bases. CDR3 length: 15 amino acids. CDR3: CASSSGLAGAETQYF. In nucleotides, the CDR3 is TGTGCCAGCAGCTCTGGACTAGCGGGTGCGGAGACCCAGTACTTC.

In DNA form, the CDR3 reads TGCGCCAGCAGTGAGTCGACGCTAGCGATTAATGAGCAGTTCTTC. Protein product: CASSESTLAINEQFF. This chain joins TRBV10-2 and TRBJ2-1; perhaps TRBD2 as D (6 bases). The CDR3 is made up of 15 amino acids. The germline gives CDR1 WSHSY, CDR2 SAAADI. V shed 0 bases and J shed 7 bases, with 13 bases lying between them.

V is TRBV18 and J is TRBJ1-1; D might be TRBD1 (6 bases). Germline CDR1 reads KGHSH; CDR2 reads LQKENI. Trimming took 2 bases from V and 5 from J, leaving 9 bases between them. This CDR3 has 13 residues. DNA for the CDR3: TGTGCCAGCTCACCAACAGGGCGGACTGAAGCTTTCTTT. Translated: CASSPTGRTEAFF.

Written as DNA, the CDR3 is TGTGCCAGCAGCTTGGCCGGGTATTCTGGGGCCAACGTCCTGACTTTC. This codes for CASSLAGYSGANVLTF. This chain connects TRBV5-4 to TRBJ2-6, with unresolved D. The V gene lost 0 bases and the J gene lost 1 base, with 8 bases spanning the gap. The CDR3 has 16 residues. Germline-derived CDR1 and CDR2 are SGHNT and YYREEE (reference sequence).

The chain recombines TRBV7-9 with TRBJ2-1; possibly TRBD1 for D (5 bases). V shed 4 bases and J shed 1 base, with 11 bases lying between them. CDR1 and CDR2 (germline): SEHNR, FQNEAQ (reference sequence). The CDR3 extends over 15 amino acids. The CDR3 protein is CASSSGLVSYNEQFF. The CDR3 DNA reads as TGTGCCAGCAGCTCAGGGCTGGTGTCCTACAATGAGCAGTTCTTC.